Listed below are T cell receptor beta chains from one sample, sequenced in a study of blood T cell repertoires in COVID-19. Produced via immunoSEQ multiplex PCR; TCRdb's table is partial and in-frame only. Among 200,000 to 250,000 clones listed, more than 65% were seen once. Sequenced sample: peripheral blood. These receptors originate from a woman in her sixties or seventies with acute or convalescent COVID-19. Each CDR3 is given with its conserved first and last residue. D genes are given only for firm matches. Expanded clones are given a class, and other clones once, few, many or no size at all.

>few|TRBJ2-7|TRBV4-2|TRBD1
TGTGCCAGCAGCCAAGGGGACAGCCCCCTATACGAGCAGTACTTC
CASSQGDSPLYEQYF
>-|TRBJ1-2|TRBV29-1|-
TGCAGCGTTTTCGGGGGAGACTATGGCTACACCTTC
CSVFGGDYGYTF
>-|TRBJ2-3|TRBV7-3|TRBD2
TGTGCCAGCAGCCTTCGTGGGACTAGCGGGGGGGGCACAGATACGCAGTATTTT
CASSLRGTSGGGTDTQYF
>-|TRBJ2-1|TRBV5-1|TRBD1
TGCGCCAGCAGCTTTTCAGGGGGCTCACTTAATGAGCAGTTCTTC
CASSFSGGSLNEQFF
>-|TRBJ1-2|TRBV19|-
TGTGCCAGTAGTCCCGTCGAGGCAGGGGTGTATGGCTACACCTTC
CASSPVEAGVYGYTF
>-|TRBJ2-7|TRBV4-1|-
TGCGCCAGCAGGGTGGCCATAGGGGGCTCCTACGAGCAGTACTTC
CASRVAIGGSYEQYF
>-|TRBJ2-2|TRBV4-1|-
TGCGCCAGCAGCCAAACAGACAGGCGCAACACCGGGGAGCTGTTTTTT
CASSQTDRRNTGELFF
>-|TRBJ1-1|TRBV4-2|-
TGTGCCAGCAGCCAAGAGGGCATGAACACTGAAGCTTTCTTT
CASSQEGMNTEAFF
>-|TRBJ1-2|TRBV13|-
TGTGCCAGCAGCTTAGGGAGAAGAGCTAACTATGGCTACACCTTC
CASSLGRRANYGYTF
>-|TRBJ1-2|TRBV5-6|TRBD1
TGTGCCAGCAAATTTATCACAGGGGTATCCAACTATGGCTACACCTTC
CASKFITGVSNYGYTF
>-|TRBJ2-1|TRBV5-1|TRBD2
TGCGCCAGCAGCCACGGGGGGAAGGATGAGCAGTTCTTC
CASSHGGKDEQFF
>-|TRBJ1-3|TRBV5-1|TRBD1
TGCGCCAGCAGCAGACCAATGACAGGGGAAATGGTAAACACCATATATTTT
CASSRPMTGEMVNTIYF
>-|TRBJ1-1|TRBV6-5|-
TGTGCCAGCAGTTACAGGGGCAGAGACACTGAAGCTTTCTTT
CASSYRGRDTEAFF
>few|TRBJ1-4|TRBV29-1|-
TGCAGCGTTGAAGATCGAGGCGAAAAACTGTTTTTT
CSVEDRGEKLFF
>-|TRBJ1-2|TRBV25-1|-
TGTGCCAGCAGTGTAACAGGAAGCCATGGCTACACCTTC
CASSVTGSHGYTF
>-|TRBJ2-7|TRBV3-1/TRBV3-2|TRBD1
TGTGCCAGCAGCCAGGAGGGACAGGCTGAGCAGTACTTC
CASSQEGQAEQYF
>-|TRBJ1-1|TRBV4-2|-
TGTGCCAGCAGCCAATCCGACAGCATGAACACTGAAGCTTTCTTT
CASSQSDSMNTEAFF
>-|TRBJ2-3|TRBV7-8|TRBD1
TGTGCCAGCAGCTCGGGACAGGGTGCAGATACGCAGTATTTT
CASSSGQGADTQYF
>-|TRBJ2-5|TRBV5-1|TRBD1
TGCGCCAGCAGGCGGACAGGGGGCTTTGAAGAGACCCAGTACTTC
CASRRTGGFEETQYF
>-|TRBJ1-1|TRBV9|-
TGTGCCAGCAGCGTCACAGGGAACACTGAAGCTTTCTTT
CASSVTGNTEAFF
>-|TRBJ1-1|TRBV19|-
TGTGCCAGTAGTCGGGGGGGGATCTATGGCACTGAAGCTTTCTTT
CASSRGGIYGTEAFF
>-|TRBJ2-3|TRBV6-5|TRBD1
TGTGCCAGCAGGTCCCAGGGGGCAGATACGCAGTATTTT
CASRSQGADTQYF
>-|TRBJ1-1|TRBV5-4|-
TGTGCCAGCAGCTCCACGGGACAGAACACTGAAGCTTTCTTT
CASSSTGQNTEAFF
>-|TRBJ2-1|TRBV6-5|-
TGTGCCAGCAGAAGGGGGGGATCCTACAATGAGCAGTTCTTC
CASRRGGSYNEQFF
>-|TRBJ1-2|TRBV12-3/TRBV12-4|-
TGTGCCAGCAGCCAGGGGTTGTACTATGGCTACACCTTC
CASSQGLYYGYTF
>-|TRBJ2-5|TRBV10-3|TRBD2
TGTGCCATCAGGGAAAGGCTAGCGGGGGAAGAGACCCAGTACTTC
CAIRERLAGEETQYF
>-|TRBJ1-2|TRBV28|TRBD1
TGTGCCAGCAGTCAGCCGGGACAGGGGGCCCACCGGCGTGGCTACACCTTC
CASSQPGQGAHRRGYTF
>few|TRBJ2-3|TRBV5-1|TRBD1
TGCGCCAGCGAACCCGAGGCCGGGACAGGATTTGGTACGCAGTATTTT
CASEPEAGTGFGTQYF
>-|TRBJ2-5|TRBV4-1|TRBD1
TGCGCCAGCAGCCAAGATCAGGGGGCCCTTCAAGAGACCCAGTACTTC
CASSQDQGALQETQYF
>-|TRBJ2-2|TRBV5-1|TRBD1
TGCGCCAGCAGCACCGTTGGTATGGACAGGGTGTATCCCGGGGAGCTGTTTTTT
CASSTVGMDRVYPGELFF
>-|TRBJ2-5|TRBV6-2/TRBV6-3|-
TGTGCCAGCAGTTACCGGGAGACCCAGTACTTC
CASSYRETQYF
>-|TRBJ1-2|TRBV7-2|-
TGTGCCAGCAGCTTAGGTGTGGTTCTAAGCGGCTACACCTTC
CASSLGVVLSGYTF
>-|TRBJ2-4|TRBV28|-
TGTGCCAGCAGTACTATGAGACTAGCCAAAAACATTCAGTACTTC
CASSTMRLAKNIQYF
>-|TRBJ1-1|TRBV5-4|-
TGTGCCAGCAGCTTGCTAACGCGCACTGAAGCTTTCTTT
CASSLLTRTEAFF
>-|TRBJ1-2|TRBV7-9|-
TGTGCCAGCAGCTTAGTTGGCGGAAACTATGGCTACACCTTC
CASSLVGGNYGYTF
>-|TRBJ1-2|TRBV5-4|TRBD1
TGTGCCAGCAGCTCCGACAGGGGGTATGGCTACACCTTC
CASSSDRGYGYTF
>-|TRBJ1-4|TRBV4-2|-
TGTGCCAGCAGCCAAGGTCAGGATGAAAAGGTGTTTTTT
CASSQGQDEKVFF
>-|TRBJ1-2|TRBV5-1|-
TGCGCCAGCAGGCGGGAAGCGGGCTATGGCTACACCTTC
CASRREAGYGYTF
>-|TRBJ2-4|TRBV6-1|-
TGTGCCAGCAGTGAAGTGGGGGGACAGTTAGCCAAAAACATTCAGTACTTC
CASSEVGGQLAKNIQYF
>-|TRBJ2-7|TRBV12-3/TRBV12-4|TRBD1
TGTGCCAGCAGGACAGGGTTTTACGAGCAGTACTTC
CASRTGFYEQYF
>-|TRBJ1-1|TRBV2|-
TGTGCCAGCGGACGGGAGAAAACTGAAGCTTTCTTT
CASGREKTEAFF
>-|TRBJ2-1|TRBV6-2/TRBV6-3|TRBD2
TGTGCCAGCAGTCACCGCCTAGCGGGGCGGAATGAGCAGTTCTTC
CASSHRLAGRNEQFF
>-|TRBJ1-6|TRBV5-1|TRBD1
TGCGCCAGCAGCCAACAGGGGGGGGGTTCACCCCTCCACTTT
CASSQQGGGSPLHF
>-|TRBJ1-1|TRBV7-2|-
TGTGCCAGCAGGAAGGAGGGAATGAGAAACACTGAAGCTTTCTTT
CASRKEGMRNTEAFF
>-|TRBJ1-2|TRBV9|-
TGTGCCAGCAGCTCTAGGCGGGGGCGCGACTATGGCTACACCTTC
CASSSRRGRDYGYTF
>-|TRBJ2-1|TRBV30|TRBD2
TGTGCCTGGAGTGTATACAGCGGGGGGGTGGATGAGCAGTTCTTC
CAWSVYSGGVDEQFF